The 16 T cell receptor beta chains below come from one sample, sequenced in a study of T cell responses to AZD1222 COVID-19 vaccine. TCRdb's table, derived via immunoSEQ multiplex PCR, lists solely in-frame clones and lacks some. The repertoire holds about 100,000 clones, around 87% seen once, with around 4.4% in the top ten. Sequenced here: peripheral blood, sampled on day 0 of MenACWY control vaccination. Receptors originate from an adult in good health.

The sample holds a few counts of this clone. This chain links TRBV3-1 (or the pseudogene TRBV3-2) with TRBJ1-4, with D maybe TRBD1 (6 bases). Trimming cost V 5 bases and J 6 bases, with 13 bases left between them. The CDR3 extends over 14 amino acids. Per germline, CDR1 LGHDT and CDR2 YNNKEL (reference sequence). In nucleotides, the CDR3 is TGTGCCAGCAGCATGGGCGGGGGGCATGAAAAACTGTTTTTT. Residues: CASSMGGGHEKLFF.

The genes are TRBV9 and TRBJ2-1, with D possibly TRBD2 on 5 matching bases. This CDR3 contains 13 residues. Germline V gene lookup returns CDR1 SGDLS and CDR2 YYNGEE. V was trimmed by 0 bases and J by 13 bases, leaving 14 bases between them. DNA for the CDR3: TGTGCCAGCAGCGTAGACCTTATCGGGGTTCAGTTCTTC. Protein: CASSVDLIGVQFF.

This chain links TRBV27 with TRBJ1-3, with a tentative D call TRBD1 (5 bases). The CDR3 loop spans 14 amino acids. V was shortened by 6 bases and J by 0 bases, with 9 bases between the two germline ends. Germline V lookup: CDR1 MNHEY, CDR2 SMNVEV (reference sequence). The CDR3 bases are TGTGCCAGCAGGGGACTGAGCTCTGGAAACACCATATATTTT. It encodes CASRGLSSGNTIYF.

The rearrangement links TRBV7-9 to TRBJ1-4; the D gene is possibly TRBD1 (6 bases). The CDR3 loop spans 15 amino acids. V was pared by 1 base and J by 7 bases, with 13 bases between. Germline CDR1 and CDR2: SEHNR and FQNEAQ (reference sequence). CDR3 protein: CASSLGNRVGEKLFF. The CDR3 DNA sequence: TGTGCCAGCAGCTTAGGAAACAGGGTCGGTGAAAAACTGTTTTTT.

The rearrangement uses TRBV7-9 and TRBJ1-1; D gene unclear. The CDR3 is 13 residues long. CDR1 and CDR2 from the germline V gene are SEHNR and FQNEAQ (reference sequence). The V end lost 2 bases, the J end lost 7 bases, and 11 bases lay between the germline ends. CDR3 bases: TGTGCCAGCAGCTTATCGTCGGCGAGTGAAGCTTTCTTT. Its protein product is CASSLSSASEAFF.

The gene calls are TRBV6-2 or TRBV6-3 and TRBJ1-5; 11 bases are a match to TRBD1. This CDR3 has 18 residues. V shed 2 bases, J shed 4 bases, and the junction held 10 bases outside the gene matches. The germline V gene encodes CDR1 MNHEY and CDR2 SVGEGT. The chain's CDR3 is CASSYTGTGGLGNQPQHF. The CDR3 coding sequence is TGTGCCAGCAGTTACACCGGGACAGGGGGTCTCGGGAATCAGCCCCAGCATTTT.

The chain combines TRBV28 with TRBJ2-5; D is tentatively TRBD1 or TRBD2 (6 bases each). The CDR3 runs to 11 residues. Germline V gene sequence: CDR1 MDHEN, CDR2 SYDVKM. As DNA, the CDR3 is TGTGCTGGGGGGCCAGGGGAGACCCAGTACTTC. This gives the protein CAGGPGETQYF.

The CDR3 DNA sequence: TGCGCCAGCAGCTTGGGTCAGGGGACGGGGGAGCAGTACTTC. It codes for CASSLGQGTGEQYF. The V call is TRBV5-1, the J call TRBJ2-7; perhaps TRBD1 as D (6 bases). CDR1 is SGHRS, CDR2 YFSETQ, per germline. Trimming pared 0 bases from V and 7 bases from J, leaving 14 bases between. This CDR3 comprises 14 residues.

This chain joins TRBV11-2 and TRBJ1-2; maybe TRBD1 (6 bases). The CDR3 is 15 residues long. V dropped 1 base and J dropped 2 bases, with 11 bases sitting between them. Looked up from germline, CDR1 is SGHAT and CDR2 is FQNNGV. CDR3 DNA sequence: TGTGCCAGCAGCTTAGTGCGGGGGGCCAACTATGGCTACACCTTC. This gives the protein CASSLVRGANYGYTF.

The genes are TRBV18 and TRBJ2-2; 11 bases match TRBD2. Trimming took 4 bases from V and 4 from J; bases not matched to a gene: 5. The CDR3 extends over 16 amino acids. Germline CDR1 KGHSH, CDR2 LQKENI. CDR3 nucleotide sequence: TGTGCCAGCTCACGAGCTAGCGGGGGGATCACCGGGGAGCTGTTTTTT. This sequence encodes CASSRASGGITGELFF.

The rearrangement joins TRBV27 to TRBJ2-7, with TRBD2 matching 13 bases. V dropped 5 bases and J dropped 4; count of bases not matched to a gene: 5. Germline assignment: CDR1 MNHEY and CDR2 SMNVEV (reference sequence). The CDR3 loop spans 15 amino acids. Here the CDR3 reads CASSPGLAGVYEQYF. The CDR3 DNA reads TGTGCCAGCAGTCCAGGACTAGCGGGAGTTTACGAGCAGTACTTC.

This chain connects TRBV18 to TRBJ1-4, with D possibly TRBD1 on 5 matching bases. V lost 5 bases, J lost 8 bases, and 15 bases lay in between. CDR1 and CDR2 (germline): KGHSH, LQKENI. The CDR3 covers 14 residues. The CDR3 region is CASSSRVDEEKLFF. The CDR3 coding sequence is TGTGCCAGCTCATCCAGGGTTGATGAGGAAAAACTGTTTTTT.

CDR3 DNA: TGTGCCAGCAGGAGGGAGCTATTAGTGTGGGATGAGCAGTTCTTC. It is translated as CASRRELLVWDEQFF. This sequence joins TRBV6-5 and TRBJ2-1, with D possibly TRBD2 on 5 matching bases. Germline values: CDR1 MNHEY, CDR2 SVGAGI. Between the trimmed V and J ends, which lost 6 bases and 8 bases, there was a span of 20 bases. The CDR3 totals 15 residues.

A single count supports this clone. The CDR3 DNA reads TGTGCCAGAAGCTTGTATAAAGAGGTGGGCCTGAACACTGAAGCTTTCTTT. This encodes CARSLYKEVGLNTEAFF. V gene TRBV5-3 combines with J gene TRBJ1-1; the D is unclear. TRBV5-3 is an ORF; its function is uncertain. The CDR3 is 17 amino acids. V lost 1 base, J lost 0 bases, and 16 bases lay in between.

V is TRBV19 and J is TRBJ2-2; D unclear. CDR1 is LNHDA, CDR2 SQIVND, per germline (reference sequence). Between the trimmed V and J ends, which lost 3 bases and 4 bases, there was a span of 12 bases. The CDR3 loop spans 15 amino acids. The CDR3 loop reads CASSIPAGPTGELFF. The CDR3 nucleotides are TGTGCCAGTAGTATCCCCGCCGGACCCACCGGGGAGCTGTTTTTT.

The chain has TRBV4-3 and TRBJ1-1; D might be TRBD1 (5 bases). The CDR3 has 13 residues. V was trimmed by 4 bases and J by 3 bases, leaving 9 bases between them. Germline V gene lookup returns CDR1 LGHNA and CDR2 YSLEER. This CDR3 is CASSLLGDTEAFF. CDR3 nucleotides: TGCGCCAGCAGCCTCTTAGGGGACACTGAAGCTTTCTTT.